This T cell receptor beta chain was sequenced for a study of cytomegalovirus exposure and HLA in healthy donors. The PCR made use of 60 Vbeta and 13 Jbeta primers. The method was immunoSEQ multiplex PCR; TCRdb's version includes in-frame clones alone and lacks a portion of them. This table lists 120,000 or so clones. The CDR3 totals 16 residues. Trimming took 5 bases from V and 1 from J, leaving 15 bases between them. Germline CDR1 and CDR2: MDHEN and SYDVKM. The V gene is TRBV28, the J gene TRBJ2-1; D may be TRBD1 (6 bases). The sequenced sample consisted of PBMCs. This TCR derives from a man between 18 and 29 years old in good health and CMV-seronegative. This CDR3 reads CASSLLQGQSYNEQFF. The CDR3 coding sequence is TGTGCCAGCAGTCTACTACAGGGTCAGTCCTACAATGAGCAGTTCTTC.